A single sample is the source of the 18 T cell receptor beta chains below, sequenced in a study of cytomegalovirus exposure and HLA in healthy donors. A multiplex PCR was run with 60 Vbeta primers and 13 Jbeta primers. Libraries were prepared by immunoSEQ multiplex PCR; TCRdb keeps only in-frame clonotypes and omits some of them. The data hold approximately 110,000 clones, with 81% observed a single time. Sequenced: PBMCs. These receptors all stem from a woman aged 25 to 39 in good health and CMV-seronegative.

DNA of the CDR3: TGTGCCAGCACGGAGGGGTTCGGACAGGCCGGTCTCCCTTTTAATGAGCAGTTCTTC. Translating it yields CASTEGFGQAGLPFNEQFF. The chain recombines TRBV7-9 with TRBJ2-1, with D perhaps TRBD1 (7 bases). The germline V gene has CDR1 SEHNR and CDR2 FQNEAQ (reference sequence). V lost 7 bases and J lost 7, with 32 bases in between. This CDR3 has 19 residues.

This clone has only a few counts. V and J are TRBV19 and TRBJ2-3; 11 nucleotides agree with TRBD2. The junction had 6 bases not matched to a gene; V was cut back by 5 bases and J by 5 bases. The CDR3 spans 15 residues. CDR1 and CDR2 from the germline V gene are LNHDA and SQIVND (reference sequence). This chain's CDR3 is CASSPVAGGVDTQYF. The CDR3 nucleotides are TGTGCCAGTAGTCCAGTAGCGGGAGGGGTAGATACGCAGTATTTT.

This clone was counted once. The gene calls are TRBV27 and TRBJ2-7; 9 bases line up with TRBD1. Germline CDR1 and CDR2: MNHEY and SMNVEV (reference sequence). V lost 3 bases, J lost 7 bases, and 10 bases stayed unmatched. The CDR3 sequence is 15 residues long. CDR3 loop: CASSFVTGGNGEQYF. CDR3 coding DNA: TGTGCCAGCAGTTTTGTCACAGGGGGCAATGGTGAGCAGTACTTC.

The chain uses TRBV7-9 and TRBJ1-1, with TRBD1 as a possible D gene (6 bases). The CDR3 consists of 14 residues. V lost 2 bases to trimming and J lost 1 base, with 8 bases between them. Germline CDR1 reads SEHNR; CDR2 reads FQNEAQ (reference sequence). The CDR3 sequence is CASSLIQGNTEAFF. The DNA for the CDR3 is TGTGCCAGCAGCTTAATACAGGGGAACACTGAAGCTTTCTTT.

The rearrangement joins TRBV29-1 to TRBJ2-3, with D perhaps TRBD1 (7 bases). The length of the CDR3 is 15 residues. CDR1 SQVTM and CDR2 ANQGSEA come from the germline V gene. The V end lost 4 bases, the J end lost 0 bases, and 14 bases lay between the germline ends. CDR3 amino acids: CSVVPGGPSTDTQYF. In DNA form, the CDR3 reads TGCAGCGTTGTCCCAGGGGGGCCTAGCACAGATACGCAGTATTTT.

The V gene is TRBV18, the J gene TRBJ2-2, with D unclear. The length of the CDR3 is 14 residues. Trimming removed 3 bases from V and 1 base from J, with 6 bases in between. CDR1 and CDR2 from the germline V gene are KGHSH and LQKENI. CDR3 nucleotide sequence: TGTGCCAGCTCACCGGGCCAGAACACCGGGGAGCTGTTTTTT. Protein product: CASSPGQNTGELFF.

The chain uses TRBV7-9 and TRBJ2-3, with 7 nucleotides matching TRBD2. The CDR3 is 17 amino acids. The V segment lost 0 bases and the J segment 1 base; nucleotides outside the gene matches: 7. CDR1 and CDR2 from the germline V gene are SEHNR and FQNEAQ (reference sequence). CDR3 amino acids: CASSLAGGRKRTDTQYF. The CDR3 DNA is TGTGCCAGCAGCTTAGCGGGCGGGAGAAAGCGCACAGATACGCAGTATTTT.

The genes are TRBV7-8 and TRBJ2-2, with 7 bases lining up with TRBD2. The V gene end was trimmed by 5 bases and the J gene end by 7 bases; junction bases not matched to a gene: 10. The germline V gene encodes CDR1 SGHVS and CDR2 FQNEAQ. CDR3 size: 15 residues. The CDR3 nucleotides read TGTGCCAGCAGCACACAAGGGAGGGCCCACGGGGAGCTGTTTTTT. Its protein is CASSTQGRAHGELFF.

V is TRBV19 and J is TRBJ2-7; TRBD1 agrees at 9 bases. Germline V gene lookup returns CDR1 LNHDA and CDR2 SQIVND (reference sequence). The ends lost 9 bases at V and 7 bases at J; junction bases unmatched: 16. The CDR3 spans 15 residues. The chain's CDR3 is CASSFTGGFSGEQYF. The CDR3 nucleotides are TGTGCCAGCTCCTTCACAGGGGGCTTTAGTGGGGAGCAGTACTTC.

This clone occurred a few times. The chain recombines TRBV28 with TRBJ1-4, with TRBD1 as a possible D gene (5 bases). The germline V gene encodes CDR1 MDHEN and CDR2 SYDVKM. Trimming removed 3 bases at V and 0 bases at J, with 29 bases between. This CDR3 contains 22 residues. The DNA for the CDR3 is TGTGCCAGCAGTTTCTTGGGGCTTGGAGTCGGGTTGGAAACTGCAACTAATGAAAAACTGTTTTTT. It codes for CASSFLGLGVGLETATNEKLFF.

As regards this clone: This sample also contains other DNA sequences that code for the same CDR3. The chain uses TRBV5-1 and TRBJ2-5; D unclear. Germline V gives CDR1 SGHRS, CDR2 YFSETQ. Trimming removed 2 bases from V and 5 bases from J, with 4 bases in between. CDR3 length: 11 amino acids. The CDR3 protein is CASSFGETQYF. The DNA for the CDR3 is TGCGCCAGCAGCTTCGGGGAGACCCAGTACTTC.

The rearrangement joins TRBV9 to TRBJ2-1; TRBD2 aligns across 14 bases. Germline V lookup: CDR1 SGDLS, CDR2 YYNGEE. V shed 7 bases and J 9 bases; nucleotides not matched to a gene: 9. This CDR3 comprises 15 residues. This CDR3 is CASSGTSGRSGEQFF. CDR3 bases: TGTGCCAGCTCCGGGACTAGCGGGAGAAGTGGTGAGCAGTTCTTC.

The chain has TRBV12-2 and TRBJ2-7; the table's D call TRBD1 went unverified against the DNA. TRBV12-2 is a recognized pseudogene. This CDR3 region has 14 residues. CDR3 in DNA: TGTGCAAGTCGCTTAGCTCCCAGGGGCGACGAGCAGTACTTC. Amino acids: CASRLAPRGDEQYF.

This clone appeared a single time. This sequence joins TRBV9 and TRBJ1-1; D ambiguous. Trimming took 4 bases from V and 1 from J, leaving 14 bases between them. Germline V gene lookup returns CDR1 SGDLS and CDR2 YYNGEE. This CDR3 comprises 15 residues. The CDR3 loop is CASSFIADWNTEAFF. CDR3 nucleotides: TGTGCCAGCAGCTTTATAGCGGATTGGAACACTGAAGCTTTCTTT.

V gene TRBV7-3 combines with J gene TRBJ2-1, with a possible D match to TRBD2 (5 bases). This CDR3 has 17 amino acids. Trimming pared 4 bases from V and 7 bases from J, leaving 23 bases between. Looked up from germline, CDR1 is SGHTA and CDR2 is FQGTGA. Here the CDR3 reads CASSSTPGNPLQNEQFF. DNA for the CDR3: TGTGCCAGCAGCTCGACCCCCGGGAACCCTCTACAGAATGAGCAGTTCTTC. Full variable domain (outside the CDR3, taken from reference TRBV7-3 and TRBJ2-1): GAGVSQTPSNKVTEKGKYVELRCDPISGHTALYWYRQSLGQGPEFLIYFQGTGAADDSGLPNDRFFAVRPEGSVSTLKIQRTERGDSAVYLCASSSTPGNPLQNEQFFGPGTRLTVL.

V gene TRBV18 combines with J gene TRBJ1-4; D gene ambiguous. Germline CDR1 is KGHSH and CDR2 is LQKENI. Trimming took 6 bases from V and 0 from J, leaving 17 bases between them. CDR3 length: 17 residues. The CDR3 loop is CASSRTQAGATNEKLFF. In DNA, the CDR3 is TGTGCCAGCTCCCGGACTCAGGCTGGAGCAACTAATGAAAAACTGTTTTTT.

The V gene is TRBV29-1, the J gene TRBJ2-5; unclear D gene. The germline V gene encodes CDR1 SQVTM and CDR2 ANQGSEA. V lost 7 bases to trimming and J lost 0 bases, with 12 bases between them. The CDR3 length is 13 residues. CDR3 region: CSGAAAYQETQYF. Here the CDR3 DNA reads TGCAGCGGCGCGGCCGCGTACCAAGAGACCCAGTACTTC.

In its sample, this clone was seen a few times. The chain links TRBV7-9 to TRBJ2-1, with D tentatively TRBD1 (6 bases). Per the germline V gene, CDR1 is SEHNR and CDR2 is FQNEAQ (reference sequence). This CDR3 has 14 residues. The V end lost 6 bases, the J end lost 6 bases, and 15 bases lay between the germline ends. CDR3 sequence reads: CASSQGPTSNEQFF. The CDR3 DNA reads TGTGCCAGCAGTCAGGGGCCTACTTCCAATGAGCAGTTCTTC. The whole variable domain, filled in from reference TRBV7-9 and TRBJ2-1, reads DTGVSQNPRHKITKRGQNVTFRCDPISEHNRLYWYRQTLGQGPEFLTYFQNEAQLEKSRLLSDRFSAERPKGSFSTLEIQRTEQGDSAMYLCASSQGPTSNEQFFGPGTRLTVL.